The 18 T cell receptor beta chains in this list originate from one sample, sequenced in a study of cytomegalovirus exposure and HLA in healthy donors. 60 Vbeta and 13 Jbeta primers were used in PCR. Sequencing used immunoSEQ multiplex PCR; TCRdb keeps in-frame clones, though not all of them. The sample lists about 160,000 clones, roughly three quarters seen once, with roughly 10% in the top ten. The sample comprised PBMCs. All receptors come from a man aged 18 to 35 in good health and CMV-seropositive.

Worth noting for this clone: Other DNA variants within this sample encode the same CDR3. The CDR3 sequence: CASSLIARSSYNEQFF. The CDR3 bases are TGTGCCAGCAGCTTAATAGCCCGGAGCTCCTACAATGAGCAGTTCTTC. V is TRBV7-9 and J is TRBJ2-1; D gene uncertain. Looked up from germline, CDR1 is SEHNR and CDR2 is FQNEAQ (reference sequence). Trimming shortened V by 2 bases and J by 0 bases, and 11 bases separated the two germline ends. The CDR3 spans 16 residues.

This clone was counted once. The CDR3 DNA reads as TGTGCCATCAGTGACCTAGGACAGGGCAATCAGCCCCAGCATTTT. It codes for CAISDLGQGNQPQHF. The rearrangement links TRBV10-3 to TRBJ1-5; 7 nucleotides match TRBD1. The J segment lost 2 bases and the V segment lost 3 bases, leaving 4 bases of the junction unmatched. Germline assignment: CDR1 ENHRY and CDR2 SYGVKD. The CDR3 has 15 amino acids.

V and J are TRBV2 and TRBJ2-7; TRBD1 matches at 7 bases. Per germline, CDR1 SNHLY and CDR2 FYNNEI. V trimming: 3 bases; J trimming: 0 bases; junction bases outside the gene matches: 20. The CDR3 consists of 20 residues. This CDR3 is CASSDSLTGVLHYSSYEQYF. CDR3 DNA: TGTGCCAGCAGTGACAGTTTAACAGGGGTGTTACATTATAGCTCCTACGAGCAGTACTTC.

The rearrangement links TRBV5-1 to TRBJ1-1, with D perhaps matching TRBD1 (5 bases). Deletions cut 3 bases from V and 4 bases from J, with 10 bases between. The CDR3 contains 13 residues. CDR1 and CDR2 from the germline V gene are SGHRS and YFSETQ. This chain's CDR3 is CASSSWGGTEAFF. For the CDR3, the DNA is TGCGCCAGCAGCTCCTGGGGGGGCACTGAAGCTTTCTTT.

CDR3 residues: CAISGNGGNQPQHF. The CDR3 region has the DNA TGTGCCATCAGTGGGAACGGGGGCAATCAGCCCCAGCATTTT. The V call is TRBV10-3, the J call TRBJ1-5; no reliable D call. This CDR3 is built from 14 residues. Germline V gives CDR1 ENHRY, CDR2 SYGVKD. Trimming removed 4 bases from V and 2 bases from J, with 9 bases in between.

The gene calls are TRBV5-4 and TRBJ2-1; 10 positions agree with TRBD2. Trimming cost V 4 bases and J 7 bases; bases outside gene matches: 11. The germline V gene has CDR1 SGHNT and CDR2 YYREEE (reference sequence). The CDR3 extends over 16 amino acids. The CDR3 loop is CASSRRTSGLGNEQFF. Written as DNA, the CDR3 is TGTGCCAGCAGCCGAAGGACTAGCGGATTGGGGAATGAGCAGTTCTTC.

The chain is built from TRBV10-1 and TRBJ2-3, with a tentative D call TRBD2 (6 bases). Per germline, CDR1 WNHNN and CDR2 SYGVQD (reference sequence). With 0 bases removed from V and 4 bases from J, the gap between germline ends came to 11 bases. This CDR3 has 15 amino acids. This chain's CDR3 is CASSESAGPADTQYF. The CDR3 bases are TGCGCCAGCAGTGAGTCGGCGGGACCCGCAGATACGCAGTATTTT.

The chain recombines TRBV18 with TRBJ1-1; TRBD1 matches at 8 bases. V lost 5 bases to trimming and J lost 4 bases; unmatched junction nucleotides: 6. The germline V gene has CDR1 KGHSH and CDR2 LQKENI. The CDR3 runs 14 residues. The CDR3 DNA reads as TGTGCCAGCTCAGTGGACAGGGTGGGCACTGAAGCTTTCTTT. It yields the protein CASSVDRVGTEAFF.

The chain links TRBV27 to TRBJ2-2; 12 bases match TRBD1. The V segment lost 7 bases and the J segment 7 bases; nucleotides outside the gene matches: 7. The germline CDR1 and CDR2 sequences are MNHEY and SMNVEV (reference sequence). This CDR3 is built from 15 residues. The DNA for the CDR3 is TGTGCCAGCACCTTGGGGACAGGGGGCAACGGGGAGCTGTTTTTT. It is translated as CASTLGTGGNGELFF.

This rearrangement joins TRBV5-5 to TRBJ1-6, with D possibly being TRBD1 (5 bases). Trimming stripped 2 bases from V and 7 bases from J, with 13 bases between. Per the germline V gene, CDR1 is SGHKS and CDR2 is YYEKEE (reference sequence). The CDR3 sequence is 15 residues long. The CDR3 coding sequence is TGTGCCAGCAGCTTAGTAGGGGCCGAAAATTCACCCCTCCACTTT. Translating it yields CASSLVGAENSPLHF.

Comment on this clone: At one of its ends the junction is not consistent with the germline gene, which may arise from a read error. The V call is TRBV9, the J call TRBJ1-2; 8 nucleotides match TRBD1. Germline V lookup: CDR1 SGDLS, CDR2 YYNGEE. The CDR3 extends over 16 amino acids. CDR3 residues: CASSAGGQVDNYGYAF. The DNA for the CDR3 is TGTGCCAGCAGCGCCGGGGGACAGGTTGATAACTATGGCTACGCCTTC.

The chain carries TRBV15 and TRBJ2-7; TRBD2 matches 9 bases. The V segment lost 5 bases and the J segment 1 base; nucleotides outside the gene matches: 18. The CDR3 runs 19 residues. Germline assignment: CDR1 LNHNV and CDR2 YYDKDF (reference sequence). In DNA, the CDR3 is TGTGCCACCAGCGGTTCGGGGCTAGCGGGATATGGGGAATCCTACGAGCAGTACTTC. Translated, it gives CATSGSGLAGYGESYEQYF. The full variable domain, rest sourced from reference TRBV15 and TRBJ2-7, is DAMVIQNPRYQVTQFGKPVTLSCSQTLNHNVMYWYQQKSSQAPKLLFHYYDKDFNNEADTPDNFQSRRPNTSFCFLDIRSPGLGDTAMYLCATSGSGLAGYGESYEQYFGPGTRLTVT.

V usage is TRBV5-5 and J usage is TRBJ2-1, with 9 bases fitting TRBD2. This CDR3 is 18 amino acids long. V lost 1 base and J lost 0; bases outside the gene matches: 8. Per germline, CDR1 SGHKS and CDR2 YYEKEE (reference sequence). The CDR3 nucleotides read TGTGCCAGCAGCTTGCCGACGGGACTAGCCCTCTCCTACAATGAGCAGTTCTTC. Amino acids: CASSLPTGLALSYNEQFF.

This clone was detected once. The CDR3 protein is CASSPAAGGRNEQFF. The CDR3 DNA reads TGTGCCAGCTCACCAGCAGCGGGGGGACGCAATGAGCAGTTCTTC. This chain uses TRBV18 with TRBJ2-1; 9 positions match TRBD2. The CDR3 has 15 amino acids. V dropped 2 bases and J dropped 6; count of bases not matched to a gene: 5. Looked up from germline, CDR1 is KGHSH and CDR2 is LQKENI. The full variable domain, in which reference TRBV18 and TRBJ2-1 provide the parts outside the CDR3, is NAGVMQNPRHLVRRRGQEARLRCSPMKGHSHVYWYRQLPEEGLKFMVYLQKENIIDESGMPKERFSAEFPKEGPSILRIQQVVRGDSAAYFCASSPAAGGRNEQFFGPGTRLTVL.

This clone was seen once. The genes are TRBV5-1 and TRBJ2-5; D is uncertain. Trimming cost V 0 bases and J 2 bases, with 14 bases left between them. The CDR3 has 16 residues. Germline lookup yields CDR1 SGHRS and CDR2 YFSETQ. CDR3 amino acids: CASSLGSAGLQETQYF. In DNA form, the CDR3 reads TGCGCCAGCAGCTTGGGGTCGGCAGGATTACAAGAGACCCAGTACTTC.

This clone was recorded once. This sequence joins TRBV5-4 and TRBJ2-7, with D possibly matching TRBD2 (5 bases). V was pared by 0 bases and J by 1 base, with 8 bases between. The CDR3 length is 14 residues. The germline CDR1 and CDR2 sequences are SGHNT and YYREEE (reference sequence). As DNA, the CDR3 is TGTGCCAGCAGCTTGGAGGACTCGTCCTACGAGCAGTACTTC. Translated, it gives CASSLEDSSYEQYF.

As DNA, the CDR3 is TGCGCCAGCAGTGAGTCGCAGATTAGCAATCAGCCCCAGCATTTT. Encoded protein: CASSESQISNQPQHF. The gene calls are TRBV10-2 and TRBJ1-5; D gene uncertain. Per germline, CDR1 WSHSY and CDR2 SAAADI. The V end lost 0 bases, the J end lost 0 bases, and 6 bases lay between the germline ends. CDR3 length equals 15 residues.

CDR3 in DNA: TGTGCCAGCAGCCATACGAGGACCGGGGAGCTGTTTTTT. Translated: CASSHTRTGELFF. The chain combines TRBV11-2 with TRBJ2-2; D remains ambiguous. V was pared by 5 bases and J by 5 bases, with 9 bases between. The CDR3 spans 13 residues. Germline CDR1 SGHAT, CDR2 FQNNGV.